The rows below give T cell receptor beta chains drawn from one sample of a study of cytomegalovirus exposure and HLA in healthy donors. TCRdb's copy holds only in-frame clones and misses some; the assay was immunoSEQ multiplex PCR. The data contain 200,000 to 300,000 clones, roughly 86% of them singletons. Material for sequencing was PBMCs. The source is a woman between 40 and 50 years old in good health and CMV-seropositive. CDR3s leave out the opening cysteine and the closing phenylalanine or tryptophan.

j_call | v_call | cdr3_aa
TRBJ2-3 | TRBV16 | ASSQSRQDTDTQY
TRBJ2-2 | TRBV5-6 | ASSPSGTGELF
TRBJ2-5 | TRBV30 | AWSRGIETQY
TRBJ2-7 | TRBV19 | ASSIEGARSYEQY
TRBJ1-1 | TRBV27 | ASSPRTGGGIGTEAF
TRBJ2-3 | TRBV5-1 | ASSLEASGSSTDTQY
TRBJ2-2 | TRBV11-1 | ASSLGQGAASGELF
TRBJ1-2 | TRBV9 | ASSVDGRLYGYT
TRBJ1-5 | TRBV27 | ASSFSGATNQPQH
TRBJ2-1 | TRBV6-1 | ASSGERETSNEQF
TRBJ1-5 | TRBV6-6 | ASTKGTGGVQPQH
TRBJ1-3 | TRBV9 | ASSSSGKSGNTIY
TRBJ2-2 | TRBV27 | ASSADRGAGELF
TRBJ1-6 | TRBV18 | ASSTSAGNSPLH
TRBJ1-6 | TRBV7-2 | ASSLRSWRSPLH
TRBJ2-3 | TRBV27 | ASSWTSGSLGDTQY
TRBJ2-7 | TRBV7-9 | ASSRGTGGASYEQY
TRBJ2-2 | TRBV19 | ASRIAGANTGELF
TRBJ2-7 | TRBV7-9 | ASSLAGGTTYEQY
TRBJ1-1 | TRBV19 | ASSIPQARNTEAF
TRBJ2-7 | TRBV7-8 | ASSLGGRALEQY
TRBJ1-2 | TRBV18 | ASSLAQGDYGYT
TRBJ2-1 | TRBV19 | ASEVSGGYYNEQF
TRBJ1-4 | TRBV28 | ALSRDRVNEKLF
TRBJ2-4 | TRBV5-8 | ASSSKGSLAKNIQY
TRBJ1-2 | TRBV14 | ASSRGTGQESEGYT
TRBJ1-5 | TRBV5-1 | ASSLFGTDNQPQH
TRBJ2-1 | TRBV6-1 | ASTRTSGSYNEQF
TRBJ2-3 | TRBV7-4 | ASSLHPSGNTDTQY
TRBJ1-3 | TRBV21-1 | ATSRGADKAGNTIY
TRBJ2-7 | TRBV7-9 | SSSSFRDRGGRGTYEQY
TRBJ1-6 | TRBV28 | ASRIASGSANSPLH
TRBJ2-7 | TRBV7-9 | ASSAGLALSEQY
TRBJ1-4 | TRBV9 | ASSVASGYQGEKLF
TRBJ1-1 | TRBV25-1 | ASSESGRVNTEAF
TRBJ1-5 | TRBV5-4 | ASSLDRGGNQPQH
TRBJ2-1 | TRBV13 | ASSFGLAGGPGYNEQF
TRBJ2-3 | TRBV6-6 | ASSYSTGVSTDTQY
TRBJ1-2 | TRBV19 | ASSTGGGGYT
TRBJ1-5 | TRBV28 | ASSLQGQPQH
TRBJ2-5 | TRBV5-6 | ASTEGSGSETQY
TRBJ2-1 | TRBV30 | AWSAGTSEHEQF